The TCR beta chain described here comes from a study of response to subunit inactivated influenza vaccine. Broader study findings: Few additional T cells are recruited per seasonal influenza vaccination, authors suggested.

From the RT-PCR reads, TCRdb called clonotypes with MiXCR, one entry per CDR3 protein. In the table there are a few hundred thousand distinct CDR3 sequences, 14% of which are singletons. Points on this clonotype: Its antigen is unidentified.

Germline CDR1 reads SGHRS; CDR2 reads YFSETQ. This CDR3 is built from 15 residues. V was pared by 0 bases and J by 8 bases, with 7 bases of the junction left unmatched. This sample comprised PBMCs from blood, obtained 11 to 12 days after vaccination. The chain joins TRBV5-1 to TRBJ1-2; 10 bases align to TRBD1. This receptor was taken from a middle-aged man who received an inactivated influenza vaccine. The DNA of the CDR3 is TGCGCCAGCAGCTTGGATCTTCGGGACAGGGGCGGCTACACCTTC. Amino acid sequence: CASSLDLRDRGGYTF.